The 20 T cell receptor beta chains presented below share a single source sample, sequenced in a study of blood T cell repertoires in COVID-19. The method was immunoSEQ multiplex PCR; TCRdb's version includes in-frame clones alone and lacks a portion of them. The table includes roughly 200,000 clones, approximately 88% detected once. Source material: peripheral blood. The receptors here all came from a woman in her thirties or forties with COVID-19, enrolled during active disease.

The chain is built from TRBV7-2 and TRBJ1-5; possible D gene TRBD1, 5 bases. V was pared by 5 bases and J by 0 bases, with 11 bases between. The CDR3 length is 15 residues. CDR1 SGHTA and CDR2 FQGNSA come from the germline V gene. The CDR3 DNA follows: TGTGCCAGCAGCCTAAGGGGCTATAGCAATCAGCCCCAGCATTTT. Residues: CASSLRGYSNQPQHF.

V gene TRBV27 combines with J gene TRBJ2-1; possible D gene TRBD2, 5 bases. Trimming stripped 3 bases from V and 6 bases from J, with 21 bases between. Germline CDR1 reads MNHEY; CDR2 reads SMNVEV (reference sequence). The CDR3 runs 17 residues. The CDR3 region has the DNA TGTGCCAGCAGTTTGAGGGCAGTGAAACAGTCCGGCAATGAGCAGTTCTTC. It translates to CASSLRAVKQSGNEQFF.

J is TRBJ2-7 and V is TRBV27; no reliable D call. The V gene lost 2 bases and the J gene lost 3 bases, with 8 bases spanning the gap. In germline, CDR1 is MNHEY, CDR2 SMNVEV (reference sequence). The CDR3 consists of 13 residues. The CDR3 spells CASSLTPSYEQYF. The CDR3 DNA reads TGTGCCAGCAGTTTAACCCCCAGCTACGAGCAGTACTTC.

A single count supports this clone. One end of the junction fails to match germline, which may point to a read error. The chain carries TRBV7-7 and TRBJ2-7; 7 bases align to TRBD2. The CDR3 runs 13 residues. Per germline, CDR1 SSHAT and CDR2 FNYEAQ (reference sequence). This CDR3 reads CASSLVREGEQYF. The CDR3 DNA follows: TGTGCTAGCAGCTTAGTCAGGGAGGGCGAGCAGTACTTC. The complete variable domain, with remaining parts taken from reference TRBV7-7 and TRBJ2-7, reads GAGVSQSPRYKVTKRGQDVTLRCDPISSHATLYWYQQALGQGPEFLTYFNYEAQPDKSGLPSDRFSAERPEGSISTLTIQRTEQRDSAMYRCASSLVREGEQYFGPGTRLTVT.

V gene TRBV27 combines with J gene TRBJ1-2; 9 nucleotides align to TRBD1. CDR1 is MNHEY, CDR2 SMNVEV, per germline (reference sequence). V was pared by 0 bases and J by 6 bases, with 14 bases of the junction left unmatched. This CDR3 has 18 amino acids. CDR3 protein: CASSLSRGPGQGIDGYTF. CDR3 sequence (DNA): TGTGCCAGCAGTTTATCGAGGGGCCCGGGACAGGGTATAGATGGCTACACCTTC.

V and J are TRBV18 and TRBJ2-1, with TRBD2 identical over 7 bases. Germline CDR1 reads KGHSH; CDR2 reads LQKENI. The CDR3 contains 15 residues. The J segment lost 0 bases and the V segment lost 2 bases, leaving 1 base of the junction unmatched. CDR3: CASSPTGGSYNEQFF. CDR3 nucleotides: TGTGCCAGCTCACCAACGGGGGGCTCCTACAATGAGCAGTTCTTC.

The chain carries TRBV6-5 and TRBJ1-5, with TRBD1 matching 8 bases. The V gene's germline CDR1 is MNHEY and CDR2 SVGAGI. CDR3 length: 15 amino acids. Trimming removed 3 bases from V and 2 bases from J; junction bases left unmatched: 3. This chain's CDR3 is CASSYGQGGNQPQHF. The CDR3 DNA sequence: TGTGCCAGCAGTTATGGACAGGGCGGCAATCAGCCCCAGCATTTT.

This chain connects TRBV4-1 to TRBJ1-1; D gene ambiguous. V was shortened by 7 bases and J by 4 bases, with 19 bases between the two germline ends. This CDR3 is 15 amino acids long. Germline V gene data show CDR1 as MGHRA and CDR2 as YSYEKL. CDR3 sequence: CASTNPNRPVTEAFF. For the CDR3, the DNA is TGCGCCAGCACCAACCCCAACCGCCCGGTCACTGAAGCTTTCTTT.

V gene TRBV5-1 combines with J gene TRBJ1-3; D is uncertain. The V gene's germline CDR1 is SGHRS and CDR2 YFSETQ. Trimming shortened V by 2 bases and J by 2 bases, and 11 bases separated the two germline ends. The length of the CDR3 is 15 residues. The CDR3 loop reads CASSFGRETGNTIYF. Here the CDR3 DNA reads TGCGCCAGCAGCTTCGGGAGGGAAACTGGAAACACCATATATTTT.

The chain joins TRBV5-8 to TRBJ1-5; possibly TRBD1 for D (5 bases). V was cut by 0 bases and J by 5 bases, with 12 bases left in between. Germline loops: CDR1 SGHTS, CDR2 YDEGEE. CDR3 length: 15 amino acids. CDR3 region: CASSLALTVDQPQHF. The CDR3 nucleotides read TGTGCCAGCAGCTTGGCTCTGACAGTCGATCAGCCCCAGCATTTT.

The chain has TRBV7-9 and TRBJ1-1; D remains unclear. With 4 bases removed from V and 10 bases from J, the gap between germline ends came to 10 bases. The CDR3 sequence is 11 residues long. The germline V gene has CDR1 SEHNR and CDR2 FQNEAQ (reference sequence). CDR3 nucleotide sequence: TGTGCCAGCAGCTCGGGAGGTTCAGCTTTCTTT. Translating it yields CASSSGGSAFF.

The chain has TRBV3-1 (or the pseudogene TRBV3-2) and TRBJ2-2, with 10 bases fitting TRBD2. Germline V gene data show CDR1 as LGHDT and CDR2 as YNNKEL (reference sequence). There are 15 residues in the CDR3. Germline trimming cut 4 bases from V and 5 bases from J; bases unmatched to any gene: 4. The CDR3: CASSLSTSGTGELFF. In DNA, the CDR3 is TGTGCCAGCAGCCTATCGACTAGCGGGACCGGGGAGCTGTTTTTT.

The V gene is TRBV5-1, the J gene TRBJ1-1, with D possibly being TRBD1 (5 bases). Trimming took off 4 bases at V and 4 bases at J, with 14 bases between the two ends. This CDR3 comprises 14 residues. Germline CDR1 and CDR2: SGHRS and YFSETQ. Written as DNA, the CDR3 is TGCGCCAGCAGCCGACTTGCGGGGGGCACTGAAGCTTTCTTT. Translated: CASSRLAGGTEAFF.

The chain has TRBV19 and TRBJ2-7; 7 nucleotides agree with TRBD2. V lost 6 bases and J lost 0; bases outside the gene matches: 8. This CDR3 is 15 amino acids long. The germline CDR1 and CDR2 sequences are LNHDA and SQIVND (reference sequence). The CDR3: CASSAGEGLSYEQYF. The CDR3 DNA follows: TGTGCCAGTAGCGCGGGAGAGGGCCTCTCCTACGAGCAGTACTTC.

The chain carries TRBV5-1 and TRBJ2-7; 8 nucleotides align to TRBD1. V gave up 5 bases and J gave up 5 bases; unmatched junction bases: 6. CDR1 is SGHRS, CDR2 YFSETQ, per germline. This CDR3 region has 13 residues. CDR3 sequence: CASRKSRGHEQYF. The CDR3 DNA follows: TGCGCCAGCAGGAAGAGCAGGGGGCACGAGCAGTACTTC. Drawing the rest from reference TRBV5-1 and TRBJ2-7, the complete variable domain is KAGVTQTPRYLIKTRGQQVTLSCSPISGHRSVSWYQQTPGQGLQFLFEYFSETQRNKGNFPGRFSGRQFSNSRSEMNVSTLELGDSALYLCASRKSRGHEQYFGPGTRLTVT.

The V call is TRBV18, the J call TRBJ2-5; TRBD1 might be the D (6 bases). CDR1 is KGHSH, CDR2 LQKENI, per germline. This CDR3 spans 14 amino acids. Trimming removed 3 bases from V and 4 bases from J, with 12 bases in between. CDR3 loop: CASSPFTGSETQYF. DNA of the CDR3: TGTGCCAGCTCACCGTTTACAGGGTCAGAGACCCAGTACTTC. The full variable domain, rest sourced from reference TRBV18 and TRBJ2-5, is NAGVMQNPRHLVRRRGQEARLRCSPMKGHSHVYWYRQLPEEGLKFMVYLQKENIIDESGMPKERFSAEFPKEGPSILRIQQVVRGDSAAYFCASSPFTGSETQYFGPGTRLLVL.

The J gene is TRBJ1-2, the V gene TRBV10-2; D unresolved. Germline lookup yields CDR1 WSHSY and CDR2 SAAADI. This CDR3 region has 17 residues. V was clipped by 2 bases and J by 8 bases, with 24 bases between them. CDR3 DNA sequence: TGCGCCAGCAGTGAGCCCACGGGAGGACGCCGAGGAGGCGGCTACACCTTC. It specifies CASSEPTGGRRGGGYTF.

This sequence joins TRBV6-4 and TRBJ1-1; TRBD1 aligns across 7 bases. Germline lookup yields CDR1 MRHNA and CDR2 SNTAGT. This CDR3 is built from 15 residues. With 0 bases clipped from V and 5 bases from J, the junction kept 6 bases outside the gene matches. CDR3: CASSDSTGSGTEAFF. CDR3 nucleotide sequence: TGTGCCAGCAGTGACTCGACAGGGTCTGGGACTGAAGCTTTCTTT.

This sequence joins TRBV5-5 and TRBJ2-7; 7 nucleotides match TRBD2. The germline gives CDR1 SGHKS, CDR2 YYEKEE (reference sequence). After removal of 1 base from V and 2 bases from J, the junction contained 9 bases not matched to a gene. The CDR3 totals 16 residues. The CDR3 spells CASSLRGGAGTYEQYF. DNA for the CDR3: TGTGCCAGCAGCTTGAGGGGAGGAGCGGGAACCTACGAGCAGTACTTC.

This clone turned up a few times. J is TRBJ1-3 and V is TRBV10-3; the D gene is possibly TRBD1 (6 bases). Germline V gene lookup returns CDR1 ENHRY and CDR2 SYGVKD. The V gene lost 10 bases and the J gene lost 0 bases, with 10 bases spanning the gap. The CDR3 is 13 amino acids. CDR3 amino acids: CATGQNSGNTIYF. The CDR3 DNA reads as TGTGCCACCGGACAGAACTCTGGAAACACCATATATTTT.